This T cell receptor (beta chain) was captured by sequencing in a study of T cell responses to AZD1222 COVID-19 vaccine. Overall study: Some second doses came at about 4 weeks and others at about 12 weeks; these were pooled. Broader study findings: Two AZD1222 doses significantly raised spike-specific TCR breadth and depth over controls. As reported, nearly half of all spike-specific TCRs target variant regions that are unmutated.

Some clones are missing from TCRdb's copy, which holds only in-frame ones; the method was immunoSEQ multiplex PCR. In the table there are around 120,000 clones, 88% of which are singletons. Trimming at V came to 1 base and at J to 3 bases, leaving 10 bases not matched to a gene. The CDR3 has 18 amino acids. Germline V gives CDR1 SGHNT, CDR2 YYREEE (reference sequence). Concerning this clone: The antigen is not known.

The chain couples TRBV5-4 to TRBJ2-3; 11 bases agree with TRBD1. The source of this sequence is an adult in good health. The sample here was peripheral blood, taken on day 0 of AZD1222 vaccination. The CDR3 DNA reads as TGTGCCAGCAGCTTGACCTTAACGGGGACAGGGGGTACAGATACGCAGTATTTT. Protein sequence: CASSLTLTGTGGTDTQYF.